This note documents a single TCR beta chain sequence. The data are from a study of blood T cell repertoires in COVID-19. Study-level information: Donors in the United States, Italy and Spain gave samples during acute or convalescent COVID-19. In each case, the material was cDNA or gDNA derived from T cells, B-cell-depleted T cells, or PBMCs.

This CDR3 has 18 amino acids. Germline CDR1 SGDLS, CDR2 YYNGEE. Germline trimming cut 0 bases from V and 7 bases from J; bases unmatched to any gene: 13. In the original workflow: Estimation of nucleated cell counts was performed using reference gene primer amplification. Data came from immunoSEQ multiplex PCR; TCRdb stores just in-frame clones and leaves some out. V and J calls and clone size are as listed in that table; D and trimming were resolved from the DNA. The table has about 140,000 clones, 82% seen once. This TCR derives from an elderly woman with acute or convalescent COVID-19. The chain recombines TRBV9 with TRBJ2-1; TRBD2 matches at 10 bases. Sequencing input: peripheral blood. CDR3 amino acids: CASSVGWRGTSDQNEQFF. The CDR3 nucleotides are TGTGCCAGCAGCGTAGGGTGGAGGGGGACTAGCGATCAGAATGAGCAGTTCTTC.